These 27 T cell receptor beta chains were all obtained from the same sample, sequenced in a study of T cells in Graves' hyperthyroidism and ophthalmopathy. RNA transcripts were the template for amplifying TCR beta CDR3 regions. Initially, a first-round RT-PCR of the TCR CDR3 employed the HTBI primer set. In TCRdb, the multiplex PCR reads were re-called with MiXCR into one record per CDR3 protein. The sample lists around 200,000 distinct CDR3 sequences; about 18% were seen once. The sample taken for sequencing was blood. These receptors were collected from a woman aged 45-59 years with Graves' hyperthyroidism.

Many counts were recorded for this clonotype. The V gene is TRBV7-2, the J gene TRBJ2-2, with D possibly being TRBD1 (5 bases). The germline V gene has CDR1 SGHTA and CDR2 FQGNSA. The CDR3 sequence is 15 residues long. V was trimmed by 2 bases and J by 4 bases, leaving 11 bases between them. The CDR3 reads CASSLRGPGTGELFF. Here the CDR3 DNA reads TGTGCCAGCAGCTTAAGGGGCCCGGGCACCGGGGAGCTGTTTTTT.

This clonotype was seen ten or more times. This chain links TRBV7-9 with TRBJ1-1; D not resolved. The CDR3 spans 15 residues. Germline lookup yields CDR1 SEHNR and CDR2 FQNEAQ (reference sequence). Trimming stripped 1 base from V and 6 bases from J, with 15 bases between. CDR3 nucleotides: TGTGCCAGCAGCTTAGACGGCAGCCGGCGGGCTGAAGCTTTCTTT. Amino acid sequence: CASSLDGSRRAEAFF. Full variable domain (remainder filled in from reference TRBV7-9 and TRBJ1-1): DTGVSQNPRHKITKRGQNVTFRCDPISEHNRLYWYRQTLGQGPEFLTYFQNEAQLEKSRLLSDRFSAERPKGSFSTLEIQRTEQGDSAMYLCASSLDGSRRAEAFFGQGTRLTVV.

This clonotype has ten or more counts. The V and J genes are TRBV20-1 and TRBJ1-2, with D possibly TRBD1 on 5 matching bases. CDR1 is DFQATT, CDR2 SNEGSKA, per germline (reference sequence). The CDR3 totals 10 residues. Trimming left V 5 bases short and J 8 bases short, with 9 bases between. In DNA, the CDR3 is TGCAGTGCTCAGGGTGCGGGCTACACCTTC. Protein: CSAQGAGYTF.

This clonotype was observed many times. The chain employs TRBV5-1 and TRBJ1-2; D possibly corresponds to TRBD1 (5 bases). The V end was cut by 1 base, the J end by 6 bases, with 16 bases between. Germline assignment: CDR1 SGHRS and CDR2 YFSETQ. The CDR3 is made up of 15 amino acids. This CDR3 is CASSLMTANYDGYTF. For the CDR3, the DNA is TGCGCCAGCAGCTTGATGACAGCTAACTATGATGGCTACACCTTC.

The sample holds many counts of this clonotype. This rearrangement joins TRBV18 to TRBJ2-3; possible D gene TRBD1, 6 bases. Trimming removed 3 bases from V and 1 base from J, with 11 bases in between. Germline lookup yields CDR1 KGHSH and CDR2 LQKENI. CDR3 length: 15 amino acids. In DNA, the CDR3 is TGTGCCAGCTCACCTCTCTGGACAGGCACAGATACGCAGTATTTT. Its translation: CASSPLWTGTDTQYF.

This clonotype was detected many times. J is TRBJ2-3 and V is TRBV5-1; D perhaps matches TRBD2 (6 bases). V lost 7 bases and J lost 0, with 9 bases in between. The CDR3 has 13 residues. Germline V CDR1 and CDR2: SGHRS, YFSETQ. The CDR3 loop is CASWRGSTDTQYF. The CDR3 DNA reads as TGCGCCAGCTGGCGGGGAAGCACAGATACGCAGTATTTT.

This clonotype came up many times. The chain combines TRBV5-5 with TRBJ2-3; D is unresolved. With 2 bases removed from V and 1 base from J, the gap between germline ends came to 14 bases. The CDR3 length is 16 residues. Germline loops: CDR1 SGHKS, CDR2 YYEKEE (reference sequence). The CDR3, as DNA: TGTGCCAGCAGCTTAGACAACAGCTACCGCACAGATACGCAGTATTTT. Residues: CASSLDNSYRTDTQYF.

This sequence joins TRBV6-2 or TRBV6-3 and TRBJ2-4; 11 bases match TRBD1. The V segment lost 4 bases and the J segment 6 bases; nucleotides outside the gene matches: 8. Germline V gives CDR1 MNHEY, CDR2 SVGEGT. CDR3 length equals 16 residues. The CDR3 loop is CASSSFDGTGGNIQYF. Written as DNA, the CDR3 is TGTGCCAGCAGTTCCTTTGATGGGACAGGGGGAAACATTCAGTACTTC.

This clonotype was recorded at least ten times. The chain combines TRBV7-2 with TRBJ1-1; D remains unclear. The CDR3 spans 16 residues. Trimming pared 1 base from V and 1 base from J, leaving 13 bases between. Germline V gene data show CDR1 as SGHTA and CDR2 as FQGNSA. The CDR3 protein is CASSLVRAEQNTEAFF. CDR3 DNA sequence: TGTGCCAGCAGCTTAGTCCGGGCAGAACAGAACACTGAAGCTTTCTTT.

In this sample, this clonotype turned up many times. The CDR3 reads CASSEGRGSVEAFF. The CDR3 coding sequence is TGTGCCAGCAGTGAAGGGAGGGGTTCCGTTGAAGCTTTCTTT. The chain couples TRBV6-1 to TRBJ1-1; possible D gene TRBD1, 5 bases. This CDR3 comprises 14 residues. The germline V and J ends were trimmed by 1 base and 7 bases, with 13 bases remaining between them. Germline V CDR1 and CDR2: MNHNS, SASEGT.

The sample holds a few counts of this clonotype. The V and J genes are TRBV18 and TRBJ1-4, with 7 bases fitting TRBD1. The CDR3 is 17 residues long. Germline CDR1 is KGHSH and CDR2 is LQKENI. Trimming took 3 bases from V and 4 from J; bases not matched to a gene: 11. The CDR3 sequence is CASSPYGTAANNEKLFF. The CDR3 nucleotides are TGTGCCAGCTCACCCTACGGGACAGCGGCAAATAATGAAAAACTGTTTTTT.

This clonotype was found many times. The rearrangement links TRBV6-4 to TRBJ1-1; D unresolved. The germline V and J ends were trimmed by 4 bases and 5 bases, with 11 bases remaining between them. CDR1 and CDR2 from the germline V gene are MRHNA and SNTAGT. The CDR3 sequence is 13 residues long. The CDR3 DNA is TGTGCCAGCAGTGCGGAGGGCGAAACTGAAGCTTTCTTT. Translated: CASSAEGETEAFF.

This clonotype was seen repeatedly, ten times or more. CDR3 DNA sequence: TGCAGTGCTAGATTGACAGGATGGCGTGGGGCCAACGTCCTGACTTTC. Its protein is CSARLTGWRGANVLTF. This chain links TRBV20-1 with TRBJ2-6, with D possibly being TRBD1 (6 bases). Per the germline V gene, CDR1 is DFQATT and CDR2 is SNEGSKA (reference sequence). V lost 2 bases and J 3 bases, leaving 14 bases between the germline ends. The CDR3 runs 16 residues.

This clonotype came up many times. The V and J genes are TRBV10-3 and TRBJ2-3; TRBD1 aligns across 7 bases. V was clipped by 6 bases and J by 1 base; unmatched bases: 4. The CDR3 covers 14 residues. Per germline, CDR1 ENHRY and CDR2 SYGVKD. CDR3 residues: CAISEGQGTDTQYF. DNA of the CDR3: TGTGCCATCAGCGAAGGACAGGGCACAGATACGCAGTATTTT.

In its sample, this clonotype was seen many times. This sequence joins TRBV7-2 and TRBJ2-4, with 8 nucleotides matching TRBD2. Per the germline V gene, CDR1 is SGHTA and CDR2 is FQGNSA. V dropped 4 bases and J dropped 1; count of bases not matched to a gene: 9. CDR3 length: 17 amino acids. The CDR3 is CASSSGGWRFAKNIQYF. The CDR3 DNA reads TGTGCCAGCAGCTCGGGAGGGTGGCGCTTCGCCAAAAACATTCAGTACTTC.

This clonotype came up many times. V usage is TRBV20-1 and J usage is TRBJ2-7, with D possibly TRBD1 on 6 matching bases. CDR1 and CDR2 from the germline V gene are DFQATT and SNEGSKA (reference sequence). Trimming left V 0 bases short and J 3 bases short, with 9 bases between. This CDR3 is 13 amino acids long. In nucleotides, the CDR3 is TGCAGTGCTAGAGACAGGGGTAACTACGAGCAGTACTTC. As protein: CSARDRGNYEQYF.

The chain employs TRBV2 and TRBJ2-1; D possibly corresponds to TRBD2 (5 bases). The CDR3 contains 14 residues. V was pared by 4 bases and J by 5 bases, with 12 bases between. The germline gives CDR1 SNHLY, CDR2 FYNNEI. The CDR3 spells CASSGGSLHNEQFF. The CDR3, as DNA: TGTGCCAGCAGTGGTGGGAGTCTCCACAATGAGCAGTTCTTC.

This clonotype has a count of ten or more. V usage is TRBV3-1 and J usage is TRBJ2-5, with 9 nucleotides matching TRBD2. Germline assignment: CDR1 LGHDT and CDR2 YNNKEL (reference sequence). With V trimmed by 0 bases and J by 2 bases, 4 bases remained unmatched. The CDR3 has 16 residues. CDR3 DNA sequence: TGTGCCAGCAGCCAAGATCACCTAGCGGGGCAAGAGACCCAGTACTTC. Amino acid sequence: CASSQDHLAGQETQYF.

Ten or more counts support this clonotype. This sequence joins TRBV5-1 and TRBJ2-3; D is unclear. CDR1 is SGHRS and CDR2 is YFSETQ in the germline V gene. With 0 bases removed from V and 1 base from J, the gap between germline ends came to 9 bases. The CDR3 has 15 amino acids. In DNA form, the CDR3 reads TGCGCCAGCAGCTTGGTCAACCAGGGCACAGATACGCAGTATTTT. This translates into CASSLVNQGTDTQYF.

The J gene is TRBJ1-2, the V gene TRBV14, with a tentative D call TRBD1 (5 bases). The CDR3 has 12 amino acids. Germline CDR1 SGHDN, CDR2 FVKESK. V lost 3 bases, J lost 11 bases, and 13 bases lay in between. In DNA, the CDR3 is TGTGCCAGCAGCCACAGACAGTCTGATTACACCTTC. Encoded protein: CASSHRQSDYTF.

This clonotype was seen at least ten times. This chain uses TRBV19 with TRBJ2-1; 7 nucleotides agree with TRBD2. Germline CDR1 and CDR2: LNHDA and SQIVND (reference sequence). Trimming took 7 bases from V and 8 from J; bases not matched to a gene: 11. This CDR3 contains 14 residues. The CDR3 bases are TGTGCCAGTAACCCGGGCCCGGGAGGCGATGAGCAGTTCTTC. Translated, it gives CASNPGPGGDEQFF.

The rearrangement links TRBV30 to TRBJ1-1, with D possibly TRBD1 on 6 matching bases. The CDR3 runs 15 residues. Germline CDR1 GTSNPN, CDR2 SVGIG (reference sequence). The germline V and J ends were trimmed by 4 bases and 2 bases, with 17 bases remaining between them. DNA for the CDR3: TGTGCCTGGATCGGGTCGTACAGGGTAAACACTGAAGCTTTCTTT. Its translation: CAWIGSYRVNTEAFF. The whole variable domain, filled in from reference TRBV30 and TRBJ1-1, reads SQTIHQWPATLVQPVGSPLSLECTVEGTSNPNLYWYRQAAGRGLQLLFYSVGIGQISSEVPQNLSASRPQDRQFILSSKKLLLSDSGFYLCAWIGSYRVNTEAFFGQGTRLTVV.

This clonotype was recorded many times. The chain has TRBV3-1 and TRBJ1-6; 8 bases map to TRBD1. Trimming at V came to 2 bases and at J to 7 bases, leaving 4 bases not matched to a gene. This CDR3 has 15 residues. The germline V gene has CDR1 LGHDT and CDR2 YNNKEL (reference sequence). Here the CDR3 reads CASSQRTGRNSPLHF. The CDR3 bases are TGTGCCAGCAGCCAAAGGACAGGGCGGAATTCACCCCTCCACTTT.

This clonotype was observed many times. The rearrangement uses TRBV10-3 and TRBJ2-7; no firm D call. The CDR3 covers 13 residues. CDR1 and CDR2 from the germline V gene are ENHRY and SYGVKD. Trimming pared 4 bases from V and 2 bases from J, leaving 9 bases between. The chain's CDR3 is CAISAGPTYEQYF. CDR3 bases: TGTGCCATCAGTGCGGGTCCCACCTACGAGCAGTACTTC.

This clonotype was counted many times. The chain uses TRBV2 and TRBJ2-7; the D gene could be TRBD1 or TRBD2 (5 bases each). There are 14 residues in the CDR3. Looked up from germline, CDR1 is SNHLY and CDR2 is FYNNEI. Between the trimmed V and J ends, which lost 6 bases and 3 bases, there was a span of 15 bases. CDR3 nucleotide sequence: TGTGCCAGCAGAGCCCCGGGACCGGACTACGAGCAGTACTTC. Translation: CASRAPGPDYEQYF.

This clonotype occurred many times. In nucleotides, the CDR3 is TGCAGTGCTAGCACGACAGGGAGCCAGCCCCAGCATTTT. This gives the protein CSASTTGSQPQHF. V and J are TRBV20-1 and TRBJ1-5; 7 bases are shared with TRBD1. Trimming took 3 bases from V and 7 from J; bases not matched to a gene: 6. CDR1 and CDR2 (germline): DFQATT, SNEGSKA (reference sequence). The CDR3 is 13 amino acids.

This clonotype appeared many times. The chain recombines TRBV5-1 with TRBJ1-4; a possible D gene is TRBD1 (6 bases). The CDR3 contains 13 residues. Germline-derived CDR1 and CDR2 are SGHRS and YFSETQ. V lost 0 bases, J lost 8 bases, and 8 bases lay in between. In DNA form, the CDR3 reads TGCGCCAGCAGCTTGGAAGGGGGAGAAAAACTGTTTTTT. This codes for CASSLEGGEKLFF. The full variable domain, with the rest looked up from reference TRBV5-1 and TRBJ1-4, is KAGVTQTPRYLIKTRGQQVTLSCSPISGHRSVSWYQQTPGQGLQFLFEYFSETQRNKGNFPGRFSGRQFSNSRSEMNVSTLELGDSALYLCASSLEGGEKLFFGSGTQLSVL.